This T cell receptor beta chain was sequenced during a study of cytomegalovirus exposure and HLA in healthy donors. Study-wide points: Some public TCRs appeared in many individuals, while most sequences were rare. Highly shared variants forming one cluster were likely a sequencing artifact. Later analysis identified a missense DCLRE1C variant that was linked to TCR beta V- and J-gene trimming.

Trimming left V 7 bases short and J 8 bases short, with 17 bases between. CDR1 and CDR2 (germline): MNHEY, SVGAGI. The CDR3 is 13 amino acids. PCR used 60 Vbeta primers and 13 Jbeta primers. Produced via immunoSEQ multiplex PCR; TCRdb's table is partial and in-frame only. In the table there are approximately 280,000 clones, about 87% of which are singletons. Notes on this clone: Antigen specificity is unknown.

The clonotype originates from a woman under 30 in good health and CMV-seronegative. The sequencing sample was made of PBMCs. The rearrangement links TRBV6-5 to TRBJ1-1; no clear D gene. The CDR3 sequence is CASTRPSGREAFF. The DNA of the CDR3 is TGTGCCAGCACCCGGCCGTCCGGGAGGGAAGCTTTCTTT.